This T cell receptor beta chain stems from a study of T cell responses to AZD1222 COVID-19 vaccine. Method: immunoSEQ multiplex PCR; TCRdb's copy keeps in-frame clones and lacks some. Of 150,000 to 200,000 clones detected, 87% appear once; the ten largest clones hold 2.7%. Sample: peripheral blood, taken on day 0 of MenACWY control vaccination. This TCR derives from an adult in good health.

The CDR3 nucleotides are TGTGCCAGCAGTCCAGGGGAGACCGGGGAGCTGTTTTTT. It codes for CASSPGETGELFF. The rearrangement links TRBV2 to TRBJ2-2; possible D gene TRBD1, 6 bases. The ends were cut back, 5 bases at V and 5 bases at J, with 9 bases in the middle. The CDR3 runs 13 residues. Per germline, CDR1 SNHLY and CDR2 FYNNEI.